What follows are 29 T cell receptor beta chains derived from one specimen sequenced in a study of beta chain features in type 1 diabetes. The entirety of the isolated RNA underwent reverse transcription, so expressed TCRB transcripts were sequenced. Assay used: immunoSEQ multiplex PCR; TCRdb lists only in-frame clones, some missing. The sample records about 240,000 clones, around a quarter being singletons. The sample comprised central memory CD4+ T cells from blood. The receptors come from a man younger than 45 in good health.

The V call is TRBV4-1, the J call TRBJ2-3; perhaps TRBD1 as D (6 bases). CDR3 length equals 16 residues. Germline V lookup: CDR1 MGHRA, CDR2 YSYEKL. Trimming took 2 bases from V and 3 from J, leaving 15 bases between them. The CDR3 reads CASSQILSQGTDTQYF. The CDR3 bases are TGCGCCAGCAGCCAAATTCTGTCCCAGGGGACAGATACGCAGTATTTT.

This chain joins TRBV7-2 and TRBJ1-1, with 8 bases that match TRBD1. The CDR3 length is 12 residues. The germline V gene encodes CDR1 SGHTA and CDR2 FQGNSA. Germline trimming cut 6 bases from V and 11 bases from J; bases unmatched to any gene: 8. The CDR3 region is CASSFQGAGAFF. CDR3 in DNA: TGTGCCAGCAGTTTTCAGGGGGCTGGGGCTTTCTTT.

In its sample, this clone was seen a few times. The genes are TRBV7-2 and TRBJ2-5; 9 bases are shared with TRBD2. This CDR3 comprises 16 residues. Germline CDR1 is SGHTA and CDR2 is FQGNSA. V trimming: 1 base; J trimming: 2 bases; junction bases outside the gene matches: 5. The CDR3 nucleotides read TGTGCCAGCAGCTTAGGCGGCGGGAGGGAACAAGAGACCCAGTACTTC. This sequence encodes CASSLGGGREQETQYF.

This rearrangement joins TRBV4-3 to TRBJ1-5; unclear D gene. CDR3 size: 14 residues. CDR1 is LGHNA, CDR2 YSLEER, per germline. The V gene lost 0 bases and the J gene lost 7 bases, with 10 bases spanning the gap. CDR3 residues: CASSQDFSGQPQHF. The CDR3 nucleotides are TGCGCCAGCAGCCAAGATTTTTCGGGGCAGCCCCAGCATTTT.

The rearrangement uses TRBV15 and TRBJ2-7; D unresolved. The CDR3 covers 13 residues. V was shortened by 3 bases and J by 7 bases, with 13 bases between the two germline ends. Germline lookup yields CDR1 LNHNV and CDR2 YYDKDF (reference sequence). The CDR3 DNA is TGTGCCACCAGCAGTGGCTCCGGAAGGGAGCAGTACTTC. Translating gives CATSSGSGREQYF. Looking up the rest from reference TRBV15 and TRBJ2-7 gives the full variable domain: DAMVIQNPRYQVTQFGKPVTLSCSQTLNHNVMYWYQQKSSQAPKLLFHYYDKDFNNEADTPDNFQSRRPNTSFCFLDIRSPGLGDTAMYLCATSSGSGREQYFGPGTRLTVT.

This chain links TRBV30 with TRBJ1-1; weak D call: TRBD1 (6 bases). V was cut by 3 bases and J by 2 bases, with 19 bases left in between. Per germline, CDR1 GTSNPN and CDR2 SVGIG (reference sequence). This CDR3 region has 16 residues. This CDR3 reads CAWRPIWGQTNTEAFF. The DNA of the CDR3 is TGTGCCTGGAGACCCATATGGGGGCAGACTAACACTGAAGCTTTCTTT.

V gene TRBV7-2 combines with J gene TRBJ1-2; no clear D gene. Germline CDR1 is SGHTA and CDR2 is FQGNSA. Trimming shortened V by 2 bases and J by 2 bases, and 9 bases separated the two germline ends. There are 14 residues in the CDR3. The CDR3 protein is CASSLTRGNYGYTF. The CDR3 bases are TGTGCCAGCAGCTTAACCCGGGGAAACTATGGCTACACCTTC.

Only a few counts were recorded for this clone. The chain recombines TRBV7-8 with TRBJ1-1, with TRBD1 matching 7 bases. V lost 4 bases and J lost 6; bases outside the gene matches: 2. In germline, CDR1 is SGHVS, CDR2 FQNEAQ. This CDR3 comprises 12 residues. DNA for the CDR3: TGTGCCAGCAGCTCGGGGACAGCTGAAGCTTTCTTT. This translates into CASSSGTAEAFF.

This clone was recorded a few times. The genes are TRBV7-2 and TRBJ2-7; 11 bases are shared with TRBD2. CDR3 length equals 14 residues. V lost 5 bases, J lost 2 bases, and 2 bases stayed unmatched. Germline CDR1 reads SGHTA; CDR2 reads FQGNSA. CDR3 protein: CASSGGLAAYEQYF. The CDR3 DNA is TGTGCCAGCAGCGGGGGACTAGCGGCCTACGAGCAGTACTTC.

V usage is TRBV2 and J usage is TRBJ2-5; 8 bases are a match to TRBD1. The CDR3 covers 12 residues. Germline CDR1 SNHLY, CDR2 FYNNEI. V gave up 6 bases and J gave up 5 bases; unmatched junction bases: 2. The CDR3 reads CASRTGAETQYF. In DNA form, the CDR3 reads TGTGCCAGCAGGACAGGGGCCGAGACCCAGTACTTC.

The table lists this clone with a few counts. This chain connects TRBV6-1 to TRBJ2-1; 9 bases match TRBD1. Germline V gene lookup returns CDR1 MNHNS and CDR2 SASEGT. CDR3 length equals 13 residues. Trimming took 1 base from V and 13 from J; bases not matched to a gene: 5. The CDR3, as DNA: TGTGCCAGCAGTGAAGACAGGGGGCCGAAACAGTTCTTC. Translated, it gives CASSEDRGPKQFF.

In this sample, this clone turned up a few times. The identical CDR3 is also encoded by other nucleotide sequences in the sample. V gene TRBV28 combines with J gene TRBJ2-7; no firm D call. Germline assignment: CDR1 MDHEN and CDR2 SYDVKM. The V end lost 6 bases, the J end lost 0 bases, and 6 bases lay between the germline ends. The CDR3 length is 12 residues. CDR3 in amino acids: CASSRGSYEQYF. The CDR3 coding sequence is TGTGCCAGCAGCCGCGGCTCCTACGAGCAGTACTTC.

V usage is TRBV7-2 and J usage is TRBJ2-5; 7 bases match TRBD1. CDR1 and CDR2 from the germline V gene are SGHTA and FQGNSA. There are 14 residues in the CDR3. V shed 4 bases and J 5 bases; nucleotides not matched to a gene: 7. The DNA for the CDR3 is TGTGCCAGCAGCTCAGGGGGTACGGTGGAGACCCAGTACTTC. Amino acid sequence: CASSSGGTVETQYF.

This rearrangement joins TRBV7-2 to TRBJ2-2; perhaps TRBD1 as D (6 bases). CDR1 is SGHTA and CDR2 is FQGNSA in the germline V gene. There are 16 residues in the CDR3. Trimming removed 4 bases at V and 1 base at J, with 13 bases between. Written as DNA, the CDR3 is TGTGCCAGCAGCTCCCGCAGGGGATGGAACACCGGGGAGCTGTTTTTT. Translated, it gives CASSSRRGWNTGELFF.

Notes on this clone: In the same sample, other DNA sequences code for this CDR3. The V call is TRBV29-1, the J call TRBJ2-3; perhaps D is TRBD1 or TRBD2 (5 bases each). The CDR3 sequence is 13 residues long. V dropped 4 bases and J dropped 1 base, with 9 bases sitting between them. The germline gives CDR1 SQVTM, CDR2 ANQGSEA. The CDR3 loop is CSVARDGTDTQYF. DNA for the CDR3: TGCAGCGTTGCCCGGGACGGCACAGATACGCAGTATTTT.

Points on this clone: The junction and the germline gene differ at one end; a read error may be behind it. The chain uses TRBV9 and TRBJ2-1, with D perhaps matching TRBD2 (5 bases). Germline V gene data show CDR1 as SGDLS and CDR2 as YYNGEE. CDR3 size: 15 residues. Here the CDR3 DNA reads TGTGCCAGCAGCGTAGTAGGCGGGTCCTACAATGAGCAGCTCTTC. Translated, it gives CASSVVGGSYNEQLF.

This clone was seen a handful of times. The CDR3, as DNA: TGTGCCAGCAGTGCACAGGGTTGGGGCTACACCTTC. It is translated as CASSAQGWGYTF. The chain couples TRBV2 to TRBJ1-2; D possibly corresponds to TRBD1 (6 bases). Germline V gene data show CDR1 as SNHLY and CDR2 as FYNNEI. V dropped 4 bases and J dropped 8 bases, with 11 bases sitting between them. The CDR3 loop spans 12 amino acids.

J is TRBJ2-1 and V is TRBV2; perhaps TRBD2 as D (6 bases). The V and J ends lost 7 bases and 0 bases respectively, with 13 bases between them. The length of the CDR3 is 15 residues. Germline assignment: CDR1 SNHLY and CDR2 FYNNEI. The DNA for the CDR3 is TGTGCCAGCAAAGGCGGGGAGAGCTCCTACAATGAGCAGTTCTTC. The encoded protein is CASKGGESSYNEQFF. Variable domain in full (rest from reference TRBV2 and TRBJ2-1): EPEVTQTPSHQVTQMGQEVILRCVPISNHLYFYWYRQILGQKVEFLVSFYNNEISEKSEIFDDQFSVERPDGSNFTLKIRSTKLEDSAMYFCASKGGESSYNEQFFGPGTRLTVL.

The V call is TRBV5-6, the J call TRBJ1-5; unclear D gene. The CDR3 totals 13 residues. Trimming pared 0 bases from V and 7 bases from J, leaving 8 bases between. CDR1 and CDR2 (germline): SGHDT, YYEEEE. CDR3 in amino acids: CASSLGTEQPQHF. In DNA, the CDR3 is TGTGCCAGCAGCTTGGGGACGGAGCAGCCCCAGCATTTT.

Note on this clone: Just one base apart from a much larger clone, this may be a read error. V is TRBV6-5 and J is TRBJ1-5; D may be TRBD1 (6 bases). This CDR3 has 13 amino acids. Germline values: CDR1 MNHEY, CDR2 SVGAGI. In nucleotides, the CDR3 is TGTGCCATCAGTTACGGACAGAATCAGCCCCAGCATTTT. Residues: CAISYGQNQPQHF.

A remark on this clone: A far larger clone is just one base off, so this is likely a read error. Other DNA sequences in this sample translate to the same CDR3. The chain employs TRBV10-3 and TRBJ1-2; 7 bases match TRBD1. Germline V CDR1 and CDR2: ENHRY, SYGVKD. The CDR3 covers 14 residues. Trimming removed 2 bases from V and 4 bases from J; junction bases left unmatched: 4. CDR3 bases: TGTGCCATCAGTGAGAGACAGGGTCCCTATGGCTACACCTTC. It codes for CAISERQGPYGYTF.

This clone was picked up a small number of times. V usage is TRBV23-1 and J usage is TRBJ2-5; a possible D gene is TRBD1 (5 bases). TRBV23-1 is treated as an ORF (open reading frame) with a function not yet certain. CDR3 size: 14 residues. Trimming left V 7 bases short and J 0 bases short, with 12 bases between. CDR3 amino acids: CASTFRADQETQYF. The CDR3 DNA is TGCGCCAGCACGTTCAGGGCAGACCAAGAGACCCAGTACTTC.

This clone has a count of ten or more. This chain uses TRBV28 with TRBJ2-1; perhaps TRBD2 as D (6 bases). Germline V gene sequence: CDR1 MDHEN, CDR2 SYDVKM. The CDR3 loop spans 14 amino acids. The ends were cut back, 6 bases at V and 9 bases at J, with 18 bases in the middle. The CDR3 is CASRPPGTSGEQFF. The CDR3 region has the DNA TGTGCCAGCAGGCCCCCCGGGACTTCAGGTGAGCAGTTCTTC.

Only a few counts were recorded for this clone. The chain employs TRBV30 and TRBJ1-2; D is undetermined. V lost 4 bases and J lost 4, with 10 bases in between. Germline CDR1 and CDR2: GTSNPN and SVGIG (reference sequence). The CDR3 totals 12 residues. In DNA, the CDR3 is TGTGCCTGGACGTACAGCTCCTATGGCTACACCTTC. This codes for CAWTYSSYGYTF.

This chain uses TRBV5-4 with TRBJ2-7; 11 bases agree with TRBD2. Germline CDR1 reads SGHNT; CDR2 reads YYREEE (reference sequence). V lost 4 bases, J lost 6 bases, and 6 bases stayed unmatched. This CDR3 region has 14 residues. CDR3 sequence (DNA): TGTGCCAGCAGCCTGACTAGCGGGATTGGCGAGCAGTACTTC. Translation gives CASSLTSGIGEQYF.

The chain couples TRBV6-1 to TRBJ2-2; no reliable D call. The CDR3 runs to 11 residues. V was clipped by 7 bases and J by 2 bases, with 2 bases between them. Germline CDR1 and CDR2: MNHNS and SASEGT. In DNA form, the CDR3 reads TGTGCCAGCACCAACACCGGGGAGCTGTTTTTT. It is translated as CASTNTGELFF.

This clone appeared a few times. J is TRBJ2-7 and V is TRBV5-1; TRBD1 or TRBD2 may be the D gene (5 bases each). Germline assignment: CDR1 SGHRS and CDR2 YFSETQ. Trimming cost V 2 bases and J 3 bases, with 12 bases left between them. CDR3 size: 14 residues. The CDR3 sequence is CASSFRDQLYEQYF. The CDR3 DNA reads as TGCGCCAGCAGCTTCCGGGACCAACTCTACGAGCAGTACTTC.

This rearrangement joins TRBV5-6 to TRBJ2-7, with D possibly TRBD1 on 5 matching bases. The CDR3 sequence is 15 residues long. Trimming cost V 1 base and J 2 bases, with 13 bases left between them. Germline assignment: CDR1 SGHDT and CDR2 YYEEEE. The CDR3 DNA follows: TGTGCCAGCAGCTTGACCCCTGACAGTACCTACGAGCAGTACTTC. As protein: CASSLTPDSTYEQYF.

This chain uses TRBV7-2 with TRBJ2-5; D could derive from TRBD1 or TRBD2 (6 bases each). V was trimmed by 1 base and J by 4 bases, leaving 13 bases between them. The CDR3 has 15 residues. The germline CDR1 and CDR2 sequences are SGHTA and FQGNSA. The CDR3 reads CASSLGGAHSETQYF. The CDR3 DNA reads as TGTGCCAGCAGCTTAGGGGGGGCTCATTCAGAGACCCAGTACTTC.